This T cell receptor (beta chain) was recovered during a study of Tregs in tolerant kidney transplant recipients. V shed 0 bases and J shed 2 bases, with 7 bases lying between them. CDR3 length: 14 amino acids. Germline V gives CDR1 PRHDT, CDR2 FYEKMQ (reference sequence). The data were produced by immunoSEQ multiplex PCR, yet TCRdb's version contains in-frame clones alone and is incomplete. Its clone listing holds some 15,000 clones. Study observations and caveats: Validation in larger populations is needed because few patients were studied. Changing PCR primers prevented nucleotide comparison between some patients' samples.

The nonmyeloablative bone marrow transplants came from related graft donors, with transient mixed chimerism. Note on this clone: Its target is unknown. The sequence runs out 3 residues before the end of the CDR3; the remainder is reconstructed from the germline J gene.

The source of this sequence is a human patient who received a combined kidney and bone marrow transplant. T cells may partly derive from the graft donor. This sequence joins TRBV13 and TRBJ1-2; D gene unclear. The sequencing here drew on CD8+ T cells from blood (PBMCs), taken 6 months after the transplant. Incomplete CDR3 DNA: TGTGCCAGCAGCTTAGGGGCAGAAAACTATGGC. As protein: CASSLGAENYG. The whole CDR3 sequence reads CASSLGAENYGYTF.